The entry below describes one T cell receptor beta chain. Its specificity is not known. TCRdb's table, derived via immunoSEQ multiplex PCR, lists solely in-frame clones and lacks some. The table shows 150,000 to 160,000 clones, with 86% occurring only once. The donors were part of the validation cohort of roughly 110 subjects. That cohort was separate from the first cohort, which comprised fewer than 800 subjects. The CDR3 totals 14 residues. The ends lost 4 bases at V and 5 bases at J; junction bases unmatched: 5. The germline CDR1 and CDR2 sequences are SGHNT and YYREEE (reference sequence). This sample was included in a study of cytomegalovirus exposure and HLA in healthy donors. Notes on the study in general: In vitro work confirmed that three CMV-associated chains recognize CMV antigens. While the bulk of TCR sequences proved rare, some public TCRs turned up in many donors. The tendency of first-cohort TCR clusters to co-occur in the 120 or so validation repertoires was the finding of a later analysis.

V gene TRBV5-4 combines with J gene TRBJ1-1; 10 bases are shared with TRBD1. Material: PBMCs. The clonotype comes from a man aged 18 to 30 in good health and CMV-seropositive. CDR3 nucleotide sequence: TGTGCCAGCAGCCCTCGGACAGGGGGGACTGAAGCTTTCTTT. Translating it yields CASSPRTGGTEAFF.